The rows below give T cell receptor beta chains drawn from one sample of a study of CD8+CD57+ T cells in acquired aplastic anemia. TCRdb ran MiXCR on the reads and lists one entry per CDR3 protein. The sample holds some 190,000 distinct CDR3 sequences, around 50% seen once. Sequencing was carried out using sorted CD4+, CD8+, or CD8+CD57+ T cells (not recorded which) from PBMCs. These receptors were obtained from a human donor in good health, serving as a control. Both conserved end residues are part of each CDR3. The order of the fields is J gene, D gene, V gene, clone size, CDR3 DNA, CDR3 protein. A D gene is named only where the DNA matches it firmly. Not every row has a clone size; where given, it reads once, few, many or a size class.

TRBJ2-7	TRBD1	TRBV9	NA	TGTGCCAGCAGCGTGACAGGGGGCTCCTACGAGCAGTACTTC	CASSVTGGSYEQYF
TRBJ2-5	NA	TRBV5-1	many	TGCGCCAGCAAGAGGGAAGAGACCCAGTACTTC	CASKREETQYF
TRBJ2-5	TRBD2	TRBV20-1	NA	TGCAGTGCTAGAGACGGGCGGGAGTACCAAGAGACCCAGTACTTC	CSARDGREYQETQYF
TRBJ1-4	NA	TRBV7-9	many	TGTGCCAGCAGCTTCGGAGGGTGGGATGAAAAACTGTTTTTT	CASSFGGWDEKLFF
TRBJ2-1	NA	TRBV28	NA	TGTGCCACCCAGGGGTTGGAAAAACTGTTTTCCTACAATGAGCAGTTCTTC	CATQGLEKLFSYNEQFF
TRBJ2-7	NA	TRBV5-1	many	TGCGCCAGCAGCTTGGGTGGTGGGGAAGGATCCTACGAGCAGTACTTC	CASSLGGGEGSYEQYF
TRBJ2-1	TRBD1	TRBV7-9	NA	TGTGCCAGCAGCTTGGTTGCCGGGACAGTTTTCGTAAATGAGCAGTTCTTC	CASSLVAGTVFVNEQFF
TRBJ2-5	NA	TRBV27	many	TGTGCCAGCAGTTTCAAGTACCAAGAGACCCAGTACTTC	CASSFKYQETQYF
TRBJ2-1	NA	TRBV7-8	NA	TGTGCCAGCAGCTTAGCGGGGGCGAGCTCCTACAATGAGCAGTTCTTC	CASSLAGASSYNEQFF
TRBJ1-4	NA	TRBV6-6	once	TGTGCCAGCAGTTACATCAGGGATGGAAATGAAAAACTGTTTTTT	CASSYIRDGNEKLFF
TRBJ2-7	NA	TRBV11-3	few	TGTGCCAGCAGCCAGGCGCGACAGTACTACGAGCAGTACTTC	CASSQARQYYEQYF
TRBJ2-7	TRBD2	TRBV12-3/TRBV12-4	few	TGTGCCAGCAGTTTAGGCGGGGGTATTGGATCCTACGAGCAGTACTTC	CASSLGGGIGSYEQYF
TRBJ2-7	NA	TRBV6-5	many	TGTGCCAGCAGTTGGCGAGGTAGCTTATACGAGCAGTACTTC	CASSWRGSLYEQYF
TRBJ1-4	NA	TRBV9	many	TGTGCCAGCAGCGTAGTCCCGACAGCGGGGGATGAAAAACTGTTTTTT	CASSVVPTAGDEKLFF
TRBJ1-5	NA	TRBV7-2	NA	TGTGCCTGCAGCCTACAGCCCCAGACCGGTTTCAGCAATCAGCCCCAGCATTTT	CACSLQPQTGFSNQPQHF
TRBJ2-3	NA	TRBV7-6	NA	TGTGCCAGCAGCTTAGGGGGAACTAGCACAGATACGCAGTATTTT	CASSLGGTSTDTQYF
TRBJ1-2	NA	TRBV6-4	many	TGTGCCAGCAGTGACTCGAAGCTGGCGGTGGCAATCGGCGAGGACTATGGCTACACCTTC	CASSDSKLAVAIGEDYGYTF
TRBJ1-2	TRBD1	TRBV7-3	NA	TGTGCCAGCAGCTTCCTGGCAGGGGGGGGCGTGGGCTACACCTTC	CASSFLAGGGVGYTF
TRBJ2-3	NA	TRBV7-9	NA	TGTGCCCGCGCAGGACAGTCGCAGGATACGCAGTATTTT	CARAGQSQDTQYF
TRBJ2-5	NA	TRBV7-2	NA	TGTGCCAGCAGGAGGGGAATTCAAGAGACCCAGTACTTC	CASRRGIQETQYF
TRBJ1-1	NA	TRBV19	NA	TGTGCCAGTAAAAGGGGGTCCGCCGCCACGGTGGAAGCTTTCTTT	CASKRGSAATVEAFF
TRBJ1-2	NA	TRBV7-2	many	TGTGCCAGCAGCTTAGTGACAGGACCTAACTATGGCTACACCTTC	CASSLVTGPNYGYTF
TRBJ1-1	NA	TRBV19	many	TGTGCCAGTAGTATGATCCCCAAGGACACTGAAGCTTTCTTT	CASSMIPKDTEAFF
TRBJ1-2	NA	TRBV2	NA	TGTGCCAGCAGTGAAGGAGGTACTAACTATGGCTACACCTTC	CASSEGGTNYGYTF
TRBJ2-7	NA	TRBV7-2	NA	TGTGCCAGCAGCCCACCAACAGGGTTTGTCTACGAGCAGTACTTC	CASSPPTGFVYEQYF
TRBJ2-3	TRBD2	TRBV5-1	many	TGCGCCAGCAGCTTGGGAGGTAGCGGGGGAACAGATACGCAGTATTTT	CASSLGGSGGTDTQYF